The clone carrying this T cell receptor beta chain was detected many times. Antigen: not known. This entry belongs to a study of T cells in Graves' hyperthyroidism and ophthalmopathy. Study-wide findings and caveats: Most expanded thyroid clonotypes above 0.001 also appeared in blood. A model using 13 V-J features told ophthalmopathy apart from stable hyperthyroidism.

Diagnostic decisions used clinical symptoms, serum thyroxine and TRAb, thyroid ultrasound and orbital computed tomography. The CDR3 loop spans 10 amino acids. V gave up 6 bases and J gave up 8 bases, with 11 bases separating them. Germline V CDR1 and CDR2: DFQATT, SNEGSKA (reference sequence). Amplification of TCR beta CDR3 regions was performed using RNA transcripts as template. The TCR CDR3 was amplified in a first-round RT-PCR using the HTBI primer set. TCRdb reprocessed the multiplex PCR reads via MiXCR and lists one record per CDR3 protein. The sample has about 500,000 distinct CDR3 sequences; 15% to 20% are singletons.

Sequencing was carried out using blood. The J gene is TRBJ2-7, the V gene TRBV20-1; TRBD1 might be the D (5 bases). The sequence was collected from a woman in her 30s with Graves' ophthalmopathy. This CDR3 is CSAEDKKQYF. The CDR3 coding sequence is TGCAGTGCAGAGGACAAAAAGCAGTACTTC.